A single sample gave rise to the 21 T cell receptor beta chains below, sequenced in a study of blood T cell repertoires in COVID-19. The assay was immunoSEQ multiplex PCR, and TCRdb's table has in-frame clones only and misses some. Altogether roughly 150,000 clones are present, over 75% being singletons, with the ten largest covering 3% to 4.5%. Sample: PBMCs or T cells enriched from blood (not recorded which). The source is a man aged 50-59 years in a cohort exposed to, infected with or recovered from COVID-19 (not recorded which).

This clone was seen more than once but under ten times. This rearrangement joins TRBV7-9 to TRBJ1-4, with TRBD1 as a possible D gene (5 bases). Trimming removed 5 bases at V and 7 bases at J, with 14 bases between. Per germline, CDR1 SEHNR and CDR2 FQNEAQ (reference sequence). There are 14 residues in the CDR3. The CDR3 nucleotides read TGTGCCAGCAGCCCGCCGGGGCGGGGTGAAAAACTGTTTTTT. Translating gives CASSPPGRGEKLFF.

The chain combines TRBV27 with TRBJ1-2, with 10 bases that match TRBD1. CDR3 length equals 15 residues. Germline CDR1 reads MNHEY; CDR2 reads SMNVEV (reference sequence). V shed 3 bases, J shed 4 bases, and the junction held 5 bases outside the gene matches. CDR3 loop: CASSFRQGAAYGYTF. The CDR3, as DNA: TGTGCCAGCAGTTTCAGACAGGGGGCAGCCTATGGCTACACCTTC.

V and J are TRBV27 and TRBJ1-1, with 7 positions matching TRBD1. Per the germline V gene, CDR1 is MNHEY and CDR2 is SMNVEV (reference sequence). Trimming took 3 bases from V and 2 from J; bases not matched to a gene: 3. The CDR3 is 14 amino acids. The CDR3 DNA follows: TGTGCCAGCAGTTTTACAGGGGTTAACACTGAAGCTTTCTTT. Its translation: CASSFTGVNTEAFF.

V is TRBV25-1 and J is TRBJ1-2, with D possibly TRBD1 on 5 matching bases. Germline lookup yields CDR1 MGHDK and CDR2 SYGVNS. This CDR3 is 11 amino acids long. V gave up 5 bases and J gave up 7 bases, with 8 bases separating them. This chain's CDR3 is CASSPQVGYTF. The CDR3 DNA reads as TGTGCCAGCAGTCCACAGGTTGGCTACACCTTC.

The chain's CDR3 is CASSLGQGDEKLFF. For the CDR3, the DNA is TGTGCCAGCTCACTGGGACAGGGGGATGAAAAACTGTTTTTT. V and J are TRBV18 and TRBJ1-4, with TRBD1 matching over 11 bases. Germline V gene lookup returns CDR1 KGHSH and CDR2 LQKENI. Trimming took 4 bases from V and 6 from J; bases not matched to a gene: 1. The CDR3 has 14 residues.

This sequence joins TRBV4-1 and TRBJ2-1, with 11 positions matching TRBD2. This CDR3 contains 17 residues. The J segment lost 8 bases and the V segment lost 0 bases, leaving 9 bases of the junction unmatched. Germline values: CDR1 MGHRA, CDR2 YSYEKL. CDR3 bases: TGCGCCAGCAGCCAAGATGGAAGAACTAGCGGGAGAGATGAGCAGTTCTTC. This sequence encodes CASSQDGRTSGRDEQFF.

The genes are TRBV28 and TRBJ1-6; D unclear. From germline, CDR1 is MDHEN and CDR2 SYDVKM. This CDR3 spans 12 amino acids. This CDR3 is CAGRTGNSPLHF. The CDR3 DNA follows: TGTGCTGGGAGGACGGGAAATTCACCCCTCCACTTT.

The chain has TRBV10-3 and TRBJ2-1; 10 bases agree with TRBD2. CDR3 length equals 15 residues. After removal of 6 bases from V and 4 bases from J, the junction contained 6 bases not matched to a gene. The germline V gene has CDR1 ENHRY and CDR2 SYGVKD. The CDR3 sequence is CAIRASGSTYNEQFF. The CDR3 DNA sequence: TGTGCCATCAGAGCTAGCGGGAGTACTTACAATGAGCAGTTCTTC.

The gene calls are TRBV9 and TRBJ2-3, with TRBD2 as a possible D gene (7 bases). CDR3 size: 15 residues. Trimming took 0 bases from V and 4 from J, leaving 12 bases between them. Germline V CDR1 and CDR2: SGDLS, YYNGEE. DNA for the CDR3: TGTGCCAGCAGCGTAGGGGGGGGGCAGTCAGATACGCAGTATTTT. The encoded protein is CASSVGGGQSDTQYF.

The rearrangement links TRBV3-1 (or the pseudogene TRBV3-2) to TRBJ1-3; the D gene is possibly TRBD1 (6 bases). The V gene's germline CDR1 is LGHDT and CDR2 YNNKEL (reference sequence). Trimming took off 0 bases at V and 8 bases at J, with 11 bases between the two ends. The CDR3 is 14 residues long. The CDR3 coding sequence is TGTGCCAGCAGCCAAGAGCGCGGGGGCGACACCATATATTTT. Its protein is CASSQERGGDTIYF.

The J gene is TRBJ1-1, the V gene TRBV29-1; 7 positions match TRBD1. Per the germline V gene, CDR1 is SQVTM and CDR2 is ANQGSEA. This CDR3 spans 13 amino acids. The J segment lost 5 bases and the V segment lost 7 bases, leaving 10 bases of the junction unmatched. This chain's CDR3 is CSGQTGAWTEAFF. CDR3 bases: TGCAGCGGACAAACAGGGGCTTGGACTGAAGCTTTCTTT.

There are a few counts of this clone. The CDR3: CATSDAGSNQPQHF. CDR3 DNA: TGTGCCACCAGTGATGCGGGAAGCAATCAGCCCCAGCATTTT. The chain links TRBV24-1 to TRBJ1-5; no definite D call. Germline V gene lookup returns CDR1 KGHDR and CDR2 SFDVKD. This CDR3 spans 14 amino acids. V shed 3 bases and J shed 1 base, with 6 bases lying between them.

The chain joins TRBV30 to TRBJ1-5; D possibly corresponds to TRBD1 (6 bases). The ends were cut back, 2 bases at V and 5 bases at J, with 13 bases in the middle. CDR3 size: 14 residues. Germline CDR1 GTSNPN, CDR2 SVGIG (reference sequence). The CDR3 loop is CAWSTGRGDQPQHF. CDR3 bases: TGTGCCTGGAGTACGGGCAGGGGCGATCAGCCCCAGCATTTT.

The chain combines TRBV7-2 with TRBJ1-6; 9 nucleotides align to TRBD1. V dropped 6 bases and J dropped 7; count of bases not matched to a gene: 10. The germline V gene has CDR1 SGHTA and CDR2 FQGNSA. CDR3 length: 16 residues. The CDR3 bases are TGTGCCAGCAGTTCGGACAGGGGAATTGGGAATTCACCCCTCCACTTT. As protein: CASSSDRGIGNSPLHF.

The chain recombines TRBV2 with TRBJ2-2; 10 bases fit TRBD2. Germline V gene sequence: CDR1 SNHLY, CDR2 FYNNEI. This CDR3 has 15 residues. The J segment lost 0 bases and the V segment lost 8 bases, leaving 3 bases of the junction unmatched. The CDR3 DNA reads TGTGCCAGCGCTAGCGGGGGCCCGAACACCGGGGAGCTGTTTTTT. Residues: CASASGGPNTGELFF.

This chain joins TRBV29-1 and TRBJ2-1; no clear D. There are 11 residues in the CDR3. V lost 6 bases and J 5 bases, leaving 8 bases between the germline ends. The germline CDR1 and CDR2 sequences are SQVTM and ANQGSEA. The CDR3 region is CSVFTDNEQFF. The CDR3 DNA is TGCAGCGTATTCACAGACAATGAGCAGTTCTTC.

This chain connects TRBV5-1 to TRBJ1-1, with 9 bases identical to TRBD1. Germline values: CDR1 SGHRS, CDR2 YFSETQ. The CDR3 extends over 15 amino acids. J gave up 1 base and V 3 bases, and 4 bases lay outside the gene matches. This CDR3 is CASSWTGESNTEAFF. In nucleotides, the CDR3 is TGCGCCAGCAGCTGGACAGGGGAGTCGAACACTGAAGCTTTCTTT.

The V and J genes are TRBV4-1 and TRBJ1-4; tentatively, D is TRBD1 (5 bases). The V and J ends lost 4 bases and 8 bases respectively, with 14 bases between them. Germline V CDR1 and CDR2: MGHRA, YSYEKL. The CDR3 length is 14 residues. This CDR3 is CASSPNGGGEKLFF. The DNA of the CDR3 is TGCGCCAGCAGCCCCAACGGGGGTGGGGAAAAACTGTTTTTT.

This clone was found once. This chain connects TRBV11-2 to TRBJ1-1; tentatively, D is TRBD1 (6 bases). This CDR3 has 14 amino acids. From germline, CDR1 is SGHAT and CDR2 FQNNGV. Trimming left V 8 bases short and J 4 bases short, with 17 bases between. CDR3 residues: CASRAGATVTEAFF. As DNA, the CDR3 is TGTGCCAGCCGTGCGGGGGCTACGGTCACTGAAGCTTTCTTT.

V and J are TRBV2 and TRBJ1-5, with TRBD1 matching over 9 bases. This CDR3 comprises 14 residues. Germline assignment: CDR1 SNHLY and CDR2 FYNNEI. With V trimmed by 6 bases and J by 2 bases, 2 bases remained unmatched. The CDR3, as DNA: TGTGCCAGCAGGGGGGACAGGGGCAATCAGCCCCAGCATTTT. Amino acid sequence: CASRGDRGNQPQHF.

This clone appeared a single time. V is TRBV11-2 and J is TRBJ1-1; weak D call: TRBD1 (5 bases). This CDR3 contains 14 residues. Germline lookup yields CDR1 SGHAT and CDR2 FQNNGV. V lost 5 bases and J lost 1, with 11 bases in between. This CDR3 is CASSPQVGNTEAFF. Written as DNA, the CDR3 is TGTGCCAGCAGCCCACAGGTTGGGAACACTGAAGCTTTCTTT. Together with reference TRBV11-2 and TRBJ1-1, the CDR3 gives the full variable domain: EAGVAQSPRYKIIEKRQSVAFWCNPISGHATLYWYQQILGQGPKLLIQFQNNGVVDDSQLPKDRFSAERLKGVDSTLKIQPAKLEDSAVYLCASSPQVGNTEAFFGQGTRLTVV.